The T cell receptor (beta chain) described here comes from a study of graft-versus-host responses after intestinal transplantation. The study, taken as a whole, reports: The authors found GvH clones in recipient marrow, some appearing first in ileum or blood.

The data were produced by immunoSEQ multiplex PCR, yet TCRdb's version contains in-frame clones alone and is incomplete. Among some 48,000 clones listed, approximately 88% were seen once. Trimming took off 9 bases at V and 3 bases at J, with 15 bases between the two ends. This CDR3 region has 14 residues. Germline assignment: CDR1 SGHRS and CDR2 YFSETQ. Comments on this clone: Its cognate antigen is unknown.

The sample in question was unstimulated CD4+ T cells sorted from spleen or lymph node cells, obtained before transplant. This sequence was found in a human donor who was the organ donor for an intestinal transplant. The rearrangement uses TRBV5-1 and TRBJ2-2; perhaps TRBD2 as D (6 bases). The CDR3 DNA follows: TGCGCCACTACGGCCGGGGGTTACACCGGGGAGCTGTTTTTT. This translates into CATTAGGYTGELFF.